A single sample gave rise to the 2 T cell receptor beta chains below, sequenced in a study of T cells expressing NK-cell markers. TCRdb reprocessed the 5' RACE reads and stores each CDR3 protein as one record, lacking DNA. This sample's table reports about 410,000 distinct CDR3 sequences. The sample taken for sequencing was blood T cells: a sorted CD56 or NKG2C T cell subset, CD4+ or CD8+ T cells, or bulk PBMC T cells (not recorded which). The receptors shown here come from a woman in her 50s in good health.

The rearrangement joins TRBV24-1 to TRBJ2-4; TCRdb calls TRBD1, which cannot be checked without DNA. CDR1 is KGHDR and CDR2 is SFDVKD in the germline V gene. The CDR3 totals 12 residues. CDR3 sequence: CATSDPRGLQYF.

This rearrangement joins TRBV24-1 to TRBJ2-7; TCRdb gives TRBD1 as the D gene, but with no DNA this cannot be confirmed. This CDR3 has 13 amino acids. The germline gives CDR1 KGHDR, CDR2 SFDVKD. The CDR3 loop is CATEGGASTEQYF.